The 3 T cell receptor beta chains below come from one sample, sequenced in a study of CD8+ T cells in alopecia areata. Treatment given: oral pan-JAK inhibitor, 5-10 mg twice daily. TCR sequencing used cDNA made by reverse transcription of extracted RNA. The table came from immunoSEQ multiplex PCR; TCRdb's copy has only in-frame clones and leaves some out. The sample yields under 200,000 clones, about 60% seen once. The starting material was CD4+ T cells sorted from blood, obtained at week 24, from a patient treated with tofacitinib. These receptors were obtained from a human donor with alopecia areata.

The chain combines TRBV19 with TRBJ2-4; D might be TRBD1 or TRBD2, each matching 5 bases. Between the trimmed V and J ends, which lost 8 bases and 8 bases, there was a span of 16 bases. CDR3 length: 13 amino acids. From germline, CDR1 is LNHDA and CDR2 SQIVND (reference sequence). CDR3 residues: CASRRGAEDIQYF. CDR3 nucleotide sequence: TGTGCCAGTCGCCGAGGGGCCGAAGACATTCAGTACTTC.

This clone was seen a few times. The V and J genes are TRBV18 and TRBJ1-2, with TRBD1 matching 7 bases. With V trimmed by 3 bases and J by 0 bases, 4 bases remained unmatched. The germline gives CDR1 KGHSH, CDR2 LQKENI. CDR3 size: 15 residues. The CDR3 nucleotides read TGTGCCAGCTCACCGGGACAGACGACTAACTATGGCTACACCTTC. Translating it yields CASSPGQTTNYGYTF.

This clone occurred a few times. The rearrangement joins TRBV5-5 to TRBJ1-2, with D possibly matching TRBD1 (5 bases). Looked up from germline, CDR1 is SGHKS and CDR2 is YYEKEE (reference sequence). V lost 3 bases and J 10 bases, leaving 19 bases between the germline ends. CDR3 size: 14 residues. CDR3 in amino acids: CASSWDRTNRPYTF. CDR3 in DNA: TGTGCCAGCAGCTGGGACCGGACGAATCGCCCCTACACCTTC.